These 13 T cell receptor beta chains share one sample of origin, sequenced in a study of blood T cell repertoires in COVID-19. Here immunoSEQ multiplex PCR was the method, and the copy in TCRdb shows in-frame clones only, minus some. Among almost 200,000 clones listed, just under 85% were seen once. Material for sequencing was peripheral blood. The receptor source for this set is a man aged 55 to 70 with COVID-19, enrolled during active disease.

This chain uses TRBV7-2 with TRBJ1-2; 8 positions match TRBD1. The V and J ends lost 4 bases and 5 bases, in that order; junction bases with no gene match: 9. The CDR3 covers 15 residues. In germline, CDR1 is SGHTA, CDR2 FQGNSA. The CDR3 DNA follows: TGTGCCAGCAGCTACTTTAGGGACAGGTCTTATGGCTACACCTTC. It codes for CASSYFRDRSYGYTF.

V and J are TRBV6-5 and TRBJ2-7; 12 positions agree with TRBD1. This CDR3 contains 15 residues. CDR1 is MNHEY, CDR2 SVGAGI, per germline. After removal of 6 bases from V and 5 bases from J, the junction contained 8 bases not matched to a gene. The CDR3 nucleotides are TGTGCCAGCAGCAGAGGGACAGGGGGCCAAGACGAGCAGTACTTC. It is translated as CASSRGTGGQDEQYF.

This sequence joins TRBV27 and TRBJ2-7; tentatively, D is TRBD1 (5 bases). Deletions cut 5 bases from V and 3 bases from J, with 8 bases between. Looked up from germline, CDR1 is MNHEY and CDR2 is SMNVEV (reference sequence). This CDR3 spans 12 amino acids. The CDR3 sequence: CASSVTGYEQYF. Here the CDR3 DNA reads TGTGCCAGCAGTGTAACAGGCTACGAGCAGTACTTC.

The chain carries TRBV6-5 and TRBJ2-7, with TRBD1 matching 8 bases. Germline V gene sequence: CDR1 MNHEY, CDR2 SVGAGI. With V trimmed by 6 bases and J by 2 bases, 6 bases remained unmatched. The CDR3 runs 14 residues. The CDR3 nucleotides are TGTGCCAGCAGCCCGGGACAGGCGGCCTACGAGCAGTACTTC. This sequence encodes CASSPGQAAYEQYF.

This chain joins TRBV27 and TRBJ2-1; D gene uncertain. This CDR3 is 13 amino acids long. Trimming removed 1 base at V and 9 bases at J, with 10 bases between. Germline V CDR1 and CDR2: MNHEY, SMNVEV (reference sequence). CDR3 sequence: CASSLLGTGEQFF. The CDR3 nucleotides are TGTGCCAGCAGTTTATTAGGTACGGGTGAGCAGTTCTTC.

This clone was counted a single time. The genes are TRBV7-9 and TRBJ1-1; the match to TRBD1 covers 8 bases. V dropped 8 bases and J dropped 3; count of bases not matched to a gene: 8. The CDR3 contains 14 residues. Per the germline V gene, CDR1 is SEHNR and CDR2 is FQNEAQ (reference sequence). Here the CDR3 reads CASDQAGGYTEAFF. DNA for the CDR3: TGTGCCAGCGACCAGGCAGGGGGCTACACTGAAGCTTTCTTT.

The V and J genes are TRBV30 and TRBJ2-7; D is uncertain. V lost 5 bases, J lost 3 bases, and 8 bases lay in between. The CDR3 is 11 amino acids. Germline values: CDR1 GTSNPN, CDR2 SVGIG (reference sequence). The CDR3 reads CAWERSYEQYF. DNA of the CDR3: TGTGCCTGGGAAAGGAGCTACGAGCAGTACTTC. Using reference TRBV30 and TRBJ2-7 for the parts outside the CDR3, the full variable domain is SQTIHQWPATLVQPVGSPLSLECTVEGTSNPNLYWYRQAAGRGLQLLFYSVGIGQISSEVPQNLSASRPQDRQFILSSKKLLLSDSGFYLCAWERSYEQYFGPGTRLTVT.

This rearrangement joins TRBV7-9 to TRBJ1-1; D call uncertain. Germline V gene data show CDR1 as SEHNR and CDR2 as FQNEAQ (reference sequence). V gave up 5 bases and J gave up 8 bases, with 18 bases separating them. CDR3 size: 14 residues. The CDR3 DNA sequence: TGTGCCAGCAGCCCTCCTCCTCGTCCTGAGGAAGCTTTCTTT. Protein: CASSPPPRPEEAFF. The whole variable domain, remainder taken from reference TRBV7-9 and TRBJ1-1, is DTGVSQNPRHKITKRGQNVTFRCDPISEHNRLYWYRQTLGQGPEFLTYFQNEAQLEKSRLLSDRFSAERPKGSFSTLEIQRTEQGDSAMYLCASSPPPRPEEAFFGQGTRLTVV.

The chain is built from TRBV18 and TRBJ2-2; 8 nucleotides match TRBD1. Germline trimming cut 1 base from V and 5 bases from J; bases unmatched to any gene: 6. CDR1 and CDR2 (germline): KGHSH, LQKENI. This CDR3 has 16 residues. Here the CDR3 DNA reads TGTGCCAGCTCACCACGGACAGGGAGTCAAACCGGGGAGCTGTTTTTT. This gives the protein CASSPRTGSQTGELFF.

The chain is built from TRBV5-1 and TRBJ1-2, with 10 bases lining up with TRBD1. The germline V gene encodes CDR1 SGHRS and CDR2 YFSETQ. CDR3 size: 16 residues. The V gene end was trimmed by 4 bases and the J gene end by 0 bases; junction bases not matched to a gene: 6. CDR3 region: CASSPGQGGSNYGYTF. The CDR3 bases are TGCGCCAGCAGCCCAGGACAGGGGGGGTCTAACTATGGCTACACCTTC. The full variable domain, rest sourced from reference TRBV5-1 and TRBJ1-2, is KAGVTQTPRYLIKTRGQQVTLSCSPISGHRSVSWYQQTPGQGLQFLFEYFSETQRNKGNFPGRFSGRQFSNSRSEMNVSTLELGDSALYLCASSPGQGGSNYGYTFGSGTRLTVV.

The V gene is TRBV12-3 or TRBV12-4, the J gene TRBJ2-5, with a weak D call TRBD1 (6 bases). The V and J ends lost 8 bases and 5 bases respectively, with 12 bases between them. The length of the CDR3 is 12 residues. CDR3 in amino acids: CASSGRGETQYF. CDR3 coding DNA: TGTGCCAGCTCGGGCAGGGGTGAGACCCAGTACTTC.

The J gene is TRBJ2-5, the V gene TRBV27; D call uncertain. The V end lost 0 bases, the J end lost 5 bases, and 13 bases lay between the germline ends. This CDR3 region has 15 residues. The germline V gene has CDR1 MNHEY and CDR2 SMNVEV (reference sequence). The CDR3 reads CASSLSWPGRETQYF. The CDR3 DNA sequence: TGTGCCAGCAGTTTATCTTGGCCAGGTCGTGAGACCCAGTACTTC.

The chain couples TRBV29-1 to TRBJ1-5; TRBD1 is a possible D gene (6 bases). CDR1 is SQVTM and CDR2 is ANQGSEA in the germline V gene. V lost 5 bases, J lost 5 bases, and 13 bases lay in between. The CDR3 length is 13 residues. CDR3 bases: TGCAGCGTTCAACAGGGTAGGGATCAGCCCCAGCATTTT. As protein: CSVQQGRDQPQHF.